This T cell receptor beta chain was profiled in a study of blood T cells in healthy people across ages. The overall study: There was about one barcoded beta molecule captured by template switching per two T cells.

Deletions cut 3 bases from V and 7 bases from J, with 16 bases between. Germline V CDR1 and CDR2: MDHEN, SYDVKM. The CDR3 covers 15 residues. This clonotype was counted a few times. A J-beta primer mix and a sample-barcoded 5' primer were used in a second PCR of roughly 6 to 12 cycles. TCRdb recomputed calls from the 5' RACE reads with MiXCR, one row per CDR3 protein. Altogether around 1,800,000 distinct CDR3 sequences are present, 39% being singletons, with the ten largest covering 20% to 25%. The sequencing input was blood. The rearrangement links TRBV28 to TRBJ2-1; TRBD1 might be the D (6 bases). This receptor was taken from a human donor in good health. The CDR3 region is CASSLTQGVLNEQFF. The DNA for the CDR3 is TGTGCCAGCAGTTTGACACAGGGAGTTCTGAATGAGCAGTTCTTC.